This T cell receptor beta chain was sequenced in a study of shared clonotypes between healthy human individuals (dated by TCRdb to about 2020). Concerning the study at large: A couple of women and a few men aged 18 to 49 years were included in the cohort. Each donor's leukapheresis produced roughly between roughly 0.85 and 10 billion PBMCs. Libraries were prepared and TCR repertoires were sequenced by different laboratories using diverse techniques, in order to increase sequencing depth and limit assay-specific biases. Blood TCR repertoires of five healthy adults were deeply sequenced to estimate repertoire size and the extent of clonotype sharing between individuals. General study outcomes and caveats: The small number of donors limited the genetic and exposure-history diversity represented. Pairwise subsampling indicated that sequencing depth was expected to affect the degree of clonotype sharing among donors. Sampling was restricted to blood, and TCR repertoires in tissue are likely to differ from TCR repertoires in blood.

Using the deep immunoSEQ assay, TCR CDR3 regions were amplified from genomic DNA by multiplex PCR. Extracted genomic DNA from each cell subset was spread evenly across all wells of several immunoSEQ 96-well plates, with each plate serving as a replicate. Each replicate PCR for unsorted PBMC received 250 to 300 ng genomic DNA, equal to 25,000 to 35,000 T cell genomes. Unsorted PBMC genomic DNA was sequenced across ten immunoSEQ deep assay plates. Purified libraries were measured with a Qubit 3.0 fluorometer, size-checked on a Bioanalyzer 2100, and measured again with the KAPA Library Quantification kit. Every immunoSEQ 96-well plate was sequenced on a dedicated single-read 150-cycle Illumina NextSeq 550 flow cell. As for how the authors treated the data: Because the immunoSEQ output included only junctional sequences and no quality scores, the filtering could not be the same as the filtering used for full-length reads. To assign V/J genes and CDR3, sequences were annotated using PyIR, a Python wrapper for IgBLAST v1.9, with IMGT germline references. Any read was removed if the V/J assignment was weak (E-value above 1e-6), the CDR3 was missing, or the read contained stop codons, out-of-frame junctions, or ambiguous translated residues. A V3J clonotype was defined by an identical inferred V gene, J gene, and CDR3 amino acid sequence. The percentage overlap between two repertoires was calculated by dividing the number of shared unique clonotypes by the size of the smaller repertoire. Repertoire richness was assessed with RTK rarefaction, the Chao1 estimator, and Recon v2.1 estimates of unobserved clonotypes. TCRdb mirrors the immuneACCESS table, restricted to in-frame sequences. Some clones are absent from its copies; in checked studies, under half trace to an unresolved V gene, and the reason for the others is unknown. V, J and clone size derive from that table, while D and trimming were established from the DNA sequence. This sample holds around 510,000 clones; around 78% were observed only once. The ten largest clones add up to more than 10% of the sample.

The donors were healthy, HIV-negative adults who had no recently reported acute infections or vaccinations. All donors were Caucasian adults living in Nashville, Tennessee, USA. For unsorted samples, 85 million to 100 million PBMCs were counted, and genomic DNA was extracted using the QIAamp DNA Blood Mini kit. After blood collection by leukapheresis, PBMCs were isolated using Ficoll-Histopaque density gradient centrifugation and then cryopreserved in the vapor phase of liquid nitrogen. The sample holds a few counts of this clone. No antigen is known for it. Base quality data are lacking; no much larger clone is found one base away. The TCR originated in a woman in her 40s in good health. Some clones in this sample may be carry-over from other donors' samples. Sequencing was performed on PBMCs.

The CDR3 here reads CASSLVGLAGPTGELFF. In nucleotides, the sequence is TGTGCCAGCAGCTTGGTCGGTCTAGCGGGACCCACCGGGGAGCTGTTTTTT. This sequence uses TRBV5-4 and TRBJ2-2, with 9 junctional bases fitting TRBD2. From cysteine to phenylalanine, the CDR3 is 17 amino acids long. The read is trimmed to its CDR3 DNA, 51 bases read in frame from base 1. CDR1 and CDR2, per the germline V gene (reference sequence), are SGHNT and YYREEE. The V end gives up 0 bases and the J end 4 bases, leaving 7 bases in the junction not matched to a gene.